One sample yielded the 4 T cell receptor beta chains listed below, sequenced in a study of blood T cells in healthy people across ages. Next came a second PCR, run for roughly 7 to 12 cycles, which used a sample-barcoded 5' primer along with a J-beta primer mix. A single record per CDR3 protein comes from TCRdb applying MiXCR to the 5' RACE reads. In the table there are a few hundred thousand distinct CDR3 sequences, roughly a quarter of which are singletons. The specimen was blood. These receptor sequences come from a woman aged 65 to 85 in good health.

This chain's CDR3 is CSAQDQTDTQYF. The DNA for the CDR3 is TGCAGTGCCCAGGATCAGACCGATACGCAGTATTTT. The chain is built from TRBV20-1 and TRBJ2-3, with D hard to call. This CDR3 has 12 residues. The germline V and J ends were trimmed by 6 bases and 6 bases, with 13 bases remaining between them. Germline loops: CDR1 DFQATT, CDR2 SNEGSKA (reference sequence).

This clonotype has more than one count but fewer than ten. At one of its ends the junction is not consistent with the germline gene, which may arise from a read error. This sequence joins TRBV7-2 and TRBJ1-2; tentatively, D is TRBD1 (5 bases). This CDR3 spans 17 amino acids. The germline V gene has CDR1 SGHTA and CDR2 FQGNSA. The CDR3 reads CASNLLATGANRGGYTF. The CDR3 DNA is TGTGCCAGCAACTTATTGGCTACAGGTGCTAATCGGGGTGGCTACACCTTC.

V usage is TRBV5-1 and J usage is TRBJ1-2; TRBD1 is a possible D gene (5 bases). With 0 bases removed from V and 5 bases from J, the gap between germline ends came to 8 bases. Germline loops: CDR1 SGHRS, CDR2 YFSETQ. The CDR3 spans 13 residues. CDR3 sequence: CASSLDRRYGYTF. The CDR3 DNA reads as TGCGCCAGCAGCTTGGACAGGCGATATGGCTACACCTTC.

CDR3 nucleotides: TGCAGCGTACAGGGGTCTCCGGAGGATGGCTACACCTTC. Translating gives CSVQGSPEDGYTF. The chain couples TRBV29-1 to TRBJ1-2, with 7 nucleotides matching TRBD1. Per the germline V gene, CDR1 is SQVTM and CDR2 is ANQGSEA. The V gene end was trimmed by 6 bases and the J gene end by 6 bases; junction bases not matched to a gene: 10. This CDR3 has 13 amino acids.